The source of this TCR beta chain is a study of T cells after yellow fever vaccination. One entry per CDR3 protein, called by TCRdb with MiXCR from the 5' RACE reads. Of 360,000 or so distinct CDR3 sequences in the sample, 11% are singletons; the top ten hold around 18%. At least ten counts were recorded for this clonotype. Trimming cost V 3 bases and J 5 bases, with 11 bases left between them. Germline values: CDR1 SGHVS, CDR2 FQNEAQ. The CDR3 has 15 residues. The sequence was collected from a man between 18 and 35 years old who received the YFV17D yellow fever vaccine. The sample in question was PBMCs, obtained on the day of the first yellow fever vaccination. The chain combines TRBV7-8 with TRBJ1-6; D is unclear. CDR3 region: CASSFRRTDNSPLHF. CDR3 coding DNA: TGTGCCAGCAGCTTTCGGCGAACCGATAATTCACCCCTCCACTTT.